The rows below give T cell receptor beta chains drawn from one sample of a study of human T cells and chemical hapten exposure. MiXCR was run by TCRdb on the RACE reads, yielding one entry per CDR3 protein. The data show some 250,000 distinct CDR3 sequences, with approximately 7.5% seen just once and 0.9% to 1.5% held by the top ten. Source: whole blood, taken in connection with sensitization to the hapten diphenylcyclopropenone (DPC). The receptors here all came from a man younger than 30 with alopecia areata. Some clones in this sample may be carry-over from other donors' samples. Each CDR3 is given with its conserved first and last residue. The D gene is left open where the match is weak. Clone size appears in some rows only: once, few, many, or a class for an expanded clone.

j_call v_call clone_size d_call cdr3_aa cdr3_nt
TRBJ2-6 TRBV5-1 many NA CASSIGGANVLTF TGCGCCAGCAGCATTGGTGGGGCCAACGTCCTGACTTTC
TRBJ2-5 TRBV5-1 few NA CASSTEETQYF TGCGCCAGCAGCACCGAAGAGACCCAGTACTTC
TRBJ2-5 TRBV4-3 many NA CASSQDRGPKYQETQYF TGCGCCAGCAGCCAAGACAGGGGCCCCAAGTACCAAGAGACCCAGTACTTC
TRBJ2-2 TRBV5-1 NA NA CASNPAGPNTGELFF TGCGCCAGCAACCCAGCAGGTCCGAACACCGGGGAGCTGTTTTTT
TRBJ2-2 TRBV7-6 many NA CASSLLDPNTGELFF TGTGCCAGCAGCTTACTGGACCCCAACACCGGGGAGCTGTTTTTT
TRBJ1-1 TRBV20-1 NA NA CSARGKKNTEAFF TGCAGTGCTAGGGGAAAGAAGAACACTGAAGCTTTCTTT
TRBJ1-5 TRBV29-1 few NA CSVEVTGNQPQHF TGCAGCGTTGAAGTTACTGGAAATCAGCCCCAGCATTTT
TRBJ2-5 TRBV11-3 NA NA CASSLVNAGVINFFLETQYF TGTGCCAGCAGCTTAGTTAATGCAGGGGTCATCAATTTTTTCCTTGAGACCCAGTACTTC
TRBJ2-1 TRBV9 few NA CASSVTRNEQFF TGTGCCAGCAGCGTAACGCGGAATGAGCAGTTCTTC
TRBJ2-3 TRBV6-1 many NA CASKYNLLTDTQYF TGTGCCAGTAAATATAACCTACTCACAGATACGCAGTATTTT
TRBJ2-3 TRBV7-3 NA NA CASSFGGGSTDTQYF TGTGCCAGCAGCTTTGGAGGGGGGAGCACAGATACGCAGTATTTT
TRBJ2-4 TRBV6-1 few NA CASSESIGQGRNIQYF TGTGCCAGCAGTGAATCCATAGGGCAGGGGAGAAACATTCAGTACTTC
TRBJ2-5 TRBV29-1 few TRBD1 CSVDVQGAQEETQYF TGCAGCGTGGATGTGCAGGGGGCGCAGGAAGAGACCCAGTACTTC
TRBJ2-2 TRBV7-3 NA TRBD1 CASSLSDRGGGELFF TGTGCCAGCAGCTTATCAGACAGGGGAGGCGGGGAGCTGTTTTTT
TRBJ1-1 TRBV7-9 NA NA CASTPTAVNTEAFF TGTGCCAGCACCCCTACGGCAGTGAACACTGAAGCTTTCTTT
TRBJ1-2 TRBV4-2 few TRBD1 CASSQPLQGALGYTF TGTGCCAGCAGCCAACCCTTACAGGGGGCTTTGGGCTACACCTTC
TRBJ2-3 TRBV10-3 NA NA CATLLPGTDTQYF TGTGCCACCTTACTCCCAGGCACAGATACGCAGTATTTT
TRBJ2-3 TRBV7-2 few TRBD1 CASSFRGQGSTDTQYF TGTGCCAGCAGCTTTCGGGGACAGGGGTCCACAGATACGCAGTATTTT
TRBJ1-2 TRBV5-1 NA NA CASSLERPEYGYTF TGCGCCAGCAGCTTGGAGCGCCCAGAGTATGGCTACACCTTC
TRBJ1-2 TRBV28 many NA CASSSRVTGYTF TGTGCCAGCAGTTCCAGGGTTACTGGCTACACCTTC
TRBJ1-4 TRBV27 many TRBD1 CASSGTRQGFREKLFF TGTGCCAGCAGTGGCACCCGACAGGGGTTTCGGGAAAAACTGTTTTTT
TRBJ2-5 TRBV12-3/TRBV12-4 few TRBD1 CASSLSDRGLRETQYF TGTGCCAGCAGCCTCTCTGACAGGGGTCTACGGGAGACCCAGTACTTC
TRBJ1-4 TRBV12-3/TRBV12-4 many TRBD1 CASSFGTGGEKLFF TGTGCCAGCAGTTTTGGGACAGGGGGTGAAAAACTGTTTTTT